These 29 T cell receptor beta chains were sequenced from one sample in a study of blood T cell repertoires in COVID-19. Assay: immunoSEQ multiplex PCR; the TCRdb copy retains only in-frame clones and omits some. The profile shows 200,000 to 250,000 clones, under 90% of them singletons. The specimen sequenced was peripheral blood. These receptor sequences come from a man aged 45-65 years with acute or convalescent COVID-19.

This clone showed up just once. The CDR3 DNA is TGCGCCAGCAGCTCCGGGACACACTATGGCTACACCTTC. Translating it yields CASSSGTHYGYTF. The gene calls are TRBV5-1 and TRBJ1-2; TRBD1 is a possible D gene (6 bases). The CDR3 runs 13 residues. The V gene lost 3 bases and the J gene lost 3 bases, with 9 bases spanning the gap. CDR1 SGHRS and CDR2 YFSETQ come from the germline V gene.

This CDR3 is CASSYRAFSTEKLFF. CDR3 coding DNA: TGTGCCAGCAGTTACAGAGCCTTCTCCACCGAAAAACTGTTTTTT. The chain uses TRBV6-5 and TRBJ1-4; D remains ambiguous. The CDR3 extends over 15 amino acids. V was cut by 2 bases and J by 8 bases, with 15 bases left in between. The V gene's germline CDR1 is MNHEY and CDR2 SVGAGI.

The CDR3 DNA reads as TGTGCCAGCAGTATCCTTCAGGGGGCAACGGAAGCTTTCTTT. Encoded protein: CASSILQGATEAFF. The V and J genes are TRBV6-6 and TRBJ1-1, with 8 bases fitting TRBD1. The CDR3 is made up of 14 amino acids. V trimming: 5 bases; J trimming: 8 bases; junction bases outside the gene matches: 10. CDR1 is MNHNY, CDR2 SVGAGI, per germline (reference sequence).

CDR3 region: CSVAGYGLFEQYF. CDR3 coding DNA: TGCAGCGTTGCGGGGTACGGTTTGTTCGAGCAGTACTTC. The chain uses TRBV29-1 and TRBJ2-7, with D possibly being TRBD2 (5 bases). Germline CDR1 reads SQVTM; CDR2 reads ANQGSEA. The germline V and J ends were trimmed by 4 bases and 6 bases, with 16 bases remaining between them. CDR3 length: 13 amino acids.

The chain recombines TRBV3-1 (or the pseudogene TRBV3-2) with TRBJ1-2, with a weak D call TRBD1 (5 bases). Trimming removed 1 base at V and 4 bases at J, with 13 bases between. Germline V gene sequence: CDR1 LGHDT, CDR2 YNNKEL (reference sequence). The CDR3 loop spans 15 amino acids. Written as DNA, the CDR3 is TGTGCCAGCAGCCAAGGGGGCAGGGTTGGCTATGGCTACACCTTC. It is translated as CASSQGGRVGYGYTF.

This clone has just one count. This chain uses TRBV6-5 with TRBJ2-5; a weak D match, TRBD1 (5 bases). This CDR3 has 13 amino acids. Germline assignment: CDR1 MNHEY and CDR2 SVGAGI. Trimming removed 6 bases at V and 5 bases at J, with 13 bases between. The CDR3 spells CASRVQAYETQYF. The CDR3, as DNA: TGTGCCAGCAGGGTACAGGCATATGAGACCCAGTACTTC.

This clone was seen just once. This chain connects TRBV19 to TRBJ1-2; 10 nucleotides agree with TRBD1. V dropped 9 bases and J dropped 4; count of bases not matched to a gene: 8. This CDR3 is built from 14 residues. From germline, CDR1 is LNHDA and CDR2 SQIVND (reference sequence). CDR3 protein: CASTPGQGSYGYTF. The CDR3 nucleotides read TGTGCCAGCACACCGGGACAGGGGTCCTATGGCTACACCTTC.

This chain links TRBV10-2 with TRBJ1-2; no clear D. CDR1 WSHSY and CDR2 SAAADI come from the germline V gene. Deletions cut 9 bases from V and 0 bases from J, with 14 bases between. This CDR3 is built from 14 residues. CDR3 in DNA: TGCGCCAGTTTGAGCAAGCTCTCTAACTATGGCTACACCTTC. Encoded protein: CASLSKLSNYGYTF.

The CDR3 loop reads CASSVGQGMGQPQHF. The CDR3 DNA sequence: TGTGCCAGCAGCGTGGGACAGGGAATGGGTCAGCCCCAGCATTTT. The chain uses TRBV9 and TRBJ1-5; 9 bases align to TRBD1. Trimming at V came to 2 bases and at J to 6 bases, leaving 6 bases not matched to a gene. The CDR3 length is 15 residues. Germline CDR1 SGDLS, CDR2 YYNGEE.

CDR3 nucleotides: TGTGCCAGCAGCTTGGGGTACAGTCCGAACACTGAAGCTTTCTTT. Its translation: CASSLGYSPNTEAFF. The J gene is TRBJ1-1, the V gene TRBV5-4, with D uncertain. The V and J ends lost 0 bases and 1 base respectively, with 10 bases between them. From germline, CDR1 is SGHNT and CDR2 YYREEE (reference sequence). This CDR3 spans 15 amino acids.

This rearrangement joins TRBV5-1 to TRBJ2-3, with 7 bases that match TRBD2. Germline V gene lookup returns CDR1 SGHRS and CDR2 YFSETQ. The CDR3 is 15 amino acids. Trimming cost V 3 bases and J 4 bases; bases outside gene matches: 8. The CDR3 is CASSSQRAGADTQYF. The CDR3 bases are TGCGCCAGCAGCTCACAGAGGGCGGGGGCAGATACGCAGTATTTT.

The CDR3 coding sequence is TGTGCCAGCAGTTTAACGGGACAGTACAATGAGCAGTTCTTC. Protein product: CASSLTGQYNEQFF. The gene calls are TRBV6-5 and TRBJ2-1; 7 bases align to TRBD1. With 4 bases clipped from V and 4 bases from J, the junction kept 4 bases outside the gene matches. The CDR3 extends over 14 amino acids. Germline-derived CDR1 and CDR2 are MNHEY and SVGAGI.

The chain joins TRBV27 to TRBJ1-5; no reliable D call. This CDR3 is built from 14 residues. CDR1 is MNHEY and CDR2 is SMNVEV in the germline V gene (reference sequence). With 3 bases removed from V and 4 bases from J, the gap between germline ends came to 10 bases. CDR3 DNA sequence: TGTGCCAGCAGTTTGAACGGAGGGAATCAGCCCCAGCATTTT. Protein: CASSLNGGNQPQHF.

The chain couples TRBV27 to TRBJ2-3, with 10 nucleotides matching TRBD2. V lost 4 bases to trimming and J lost 0 bases; unmatched junction nucleotides: 4. Germline V gene lookup returns CDR1 MNHEY and CDR2 SMNVEV (reference sequence). The CDR3 has 16 amino acids. The CDR3 DNA reads TGTGCCAGCAGTTCAAATAGCGGGGGGAGCACAGATACGCAGTATTTT. Translation gives CASSSNSGGSTDTQYF.

The sample holds a few counts of this clone. The chain couples TRBV7-3 to TRBJ2-2; the D gene is possibly TRBD2 (6 bases). Germline V gene data show CDR1 as SGHTA and CDR2 as FQGTGA. The CDR3 totals 15 residues. Trimming shortened V by 8 bases and J by 1 base, and 14 bases separated the two germline ends. CDR3 protein: CASRGGSGNTGELFF. In DNA form, the CDR3 reads TGTGCCAGCCGTGGAGGGTCCGGGAACACCGGGGAGCTGTTTTTT.

In its sample, this clone was seen a few times. The J gene is TRBJ2-5, the V gene TRBV24-1, with D tentatively TRBD2 (5 bases). V was clipped by 12 bases and J by 5 bases, with 12 bases between them. The CDR3 runs 11 residues. CDR1 and CDR2 from the germline V gene are KGHDR and SFDVKD. The CDR3 region is CAVGGWETQYF. The CDR3 nucleotides read TGTGCCGTCGGCGGGTGGGAGACCCAGTACTTC.

The chain links TRBV3-1 (or the pseudogene TRBV3-2) to TRBJ1-5; D gene uncertain. Germline-derived CDR1 and CDR2 are LGHDT and YNNKEL (reference sequence). The V gene lost 3 bases and the J gene lost 7 bases, with 7 bases spanning the gap. This CDR3 is 12 amino acids long. Here the CDR3 DNA reads TGTGCCAGCAGCCAGGGGAGGCAGCCCCAGCATTTT. This encodes CASSQGRQPQHF.

The chain links TRBV19 to TRBJ2-1; 9 bases map to TRBD1. The CDR3 is made up of 16 amino acids. V shed 3 bases and J 4 bases; nucleotides not matched to a gene: 7. Germline assignment: CDR1 LNHDA and CDR2 SQIVND (reference sequence). The CDR3 DNA reads as TGTGCCAGTAGTATTATACAGGGGGCTGGTTACAATGAGCAGTTCTTC. Protein sequence: CASSIIQGAGYNEQFF.

The chain is built from TRBV6-5 and TRBJ2-6; D might be TRBD1 (6 bases). With 6 bases removed from V and 4 bases from J, the gap between germline ends came to 13 bases. The V gene's germline CDR1 is MNHEY and CDR2 SVGAGI. The CDR3 extends over 15 amino acids. The chain's CDR3 is CASSLAGDGANVLTF. Here the CDR3 DNA reads TGTGCCAGCAGCCTCGCAGGGGACGGGGCCAACGTCCTGACTTTC.

J is TRBJ2-2 and V is TRBV18; a possible D gene is TRBD1 (5 bases). The germline CDR1 and CDR2 sequences are KGHSH and LQKENI. CDR3 size: 16 residues. Trimming removed 1 base from V and 3 bases from J, with 12 bases in between. CDR3 DNA: TGTGCCAGCTCACCACGCCAGGGATCAGACACCGGGGAGCTGTTTTTT. Translated: CASSPRQGSDTGELFF. Based on the CDR3 plus reference TRBV18 and TRBJ2-2, the full variable domain is NAGVMQNPRHLVRRRGQEARLRCSPMKGHSHVYWYRQLPEEGLKFMVYLQKENIIDESGMPKERFSAEFPKEGPSILRIQQVVRGDSAAYFCASSPRQGSDTGELFFGEGSRLTVL.

The count of this clone is one. The chain employs TRBV18 and TRBJ1-1; D gene uncertain. With 4 bases removed from V and 7 bases from J, the gap between germline ends came to 7 bases. CDR3 length: 11 amino acids. Germline V CDR1 and CDR2: KGHSH, LQKENI. Here the CDR3 DNA reads TGTGCCAGCTCACTACAGCTTGAAGCTTTCTTT. Encoded protein: CASSLQLEAFF.

The genes are TRBV30 and TRBJ2-7; 7 nucleotides align to TRBD1. CDR3 length: 14 residues. Germline loops: CDR1 GTSNPN, CDR2 SVGIG (reference sequence). The V gene end was trimmed by 1 base and the J gene end by 3 bases; junction bases not matched to a gene: 6. The CDR3, as DNA: TGTGCCTGGAGTGGCCGGACAGGCTTCTACGAGCAGTACTTC. It specifies CAWSGRTGFYEQYF.

The chain is built from TRBV20-1 and TRBJ1-1, with unresolved D. Germline V CDR1 and CDR2: DFQATT, SNEGSKA (reference sequence). This CDR3 comprises 13 residues. V gave up 3 bases and J gave up 3 bases, with 11 bases separating them. CDR3: CSASRAGDTEAFF. CDR3 coding DNA: TGCAGTGCTAGTAGAGCGGGCGACACTGAAGCTTTCTTT.

J is TRBJ1-2 and V is TRBV5-1; 7 nucleotides align to TRBD1. Germline assignment: CDR1 SGHRS and CDR2 YFSETQ. The CDR3 is 16 amino acids. The ends lost 6 bases at V and 0 bases at J; junction bases unmatched: 11. CDR3 in amino acids: CASKSGQDPANYGYTF. The CDR3, as DNA: TGCGCCAGCAAATCCGGACAGGATCCTGCTAACTATGGCTACACCTTC. Variable domain in full (rest from reference TRBV5-1 and TRBJ1-2): KAGVTQTPRYLIKTRGQQVTLSCSPISGHRSVSWYQQTPGQGLQFLFEYFSETQRNKGNFPGRFSGRQFSNSRSEMNVSTLELGDSALYLCASKSGQDPANYGYTFGSGTRLTVV.

The J gene is TRBJ1-2, the V gene TRBV27; 10 bases match TRBD1. The CDR3 is 16 residues long. The V gene end was trimmed by 3 bases and the J gene end by 4 bases; junction bases not matched to a gene: 8. Germline CDR1 MNHEY, CDR2 SMNVEV (reference sequence). Written as DNA, the CDR3 is TGTGCCAGCAGTTTCCTCGACAGGGGGCGCGGCTATGGCTACACCTTC. It yields the protein CASSFLDRGRGYGYTF.

This clone occurred a few times. The genes are TRBV19 and TRBJ2-1; 15 bases fit TRBD2. The length of the CDR3 is 17 residues. CDR1 is LNHDA and CDR2 is SQIVND in the germline V gene (reference sequence). J gave up 2 bases and V 1 base, and 0 bases lay outside the gene matches. As DNA, the CDR3 is TGTGCCAGTAGTATAGGGACTAGCGGGGGGGCCTACAATGAGCAGTTCTTC. This gives the protein CASSIGTSGGAYNEQFF.

This chain connects TRBV6-5 to TRBJ2-2, with a possible D match to TRBD1 (5 bases). The CDR3 is 15 residues long. V was cut by 6 bases and J by 1 base, with 12 bases left in between. Germline lookup yields CDR1 MNHEY and CDR2 SVGAGI. Here the CDR3 DNA reads TGTGCCAGCAGACCAGGGCGTCTGAACACCGGGGAGCTGTTTTTT. Its translation is CASRPGRLNTGELFF.

The chain carries TRBV11-2 and TRBJ1-1; 10 nucleotides match TRBD1. CDR1 and CDR2 from the germline V gene are SGHAT and FQNNGV. The CDR3 has 16 amino acids. V lost 1 base to trimming and J lost 0 bases; unmatched junction nucleotides: 2. The CDR3: CASSLGDRGLNTEAFF. The DNA of the CDR3 is TGTGCCAGCAGCTTAGGGGACAGGGGCCTGAACACTGAAGCTTTCTTT.

The chain joins TRBV27 to TRBJ2-2, with 7 bases that match TRBD1. The germline V gene encodes CDR1 MNHEY and CDR2 SMNVEV (reference sequence). V lost 6 bases, J lost 0 bases, and 16 bases stayed unmatched. This CDR3 region has 19 residues. CDR3 nucleotides: TGTGCCAGCAGGGGATATCGGGACAGAAAAGACACGAACACCGGGGAGCTGTTTTTT. Its protein product is CASRGYRDRKDTNTGELFF.